Given below is one T cell receptor (beta chain) in context. Its matching antigen is unknown. Its ends do not fully match the called genes, so a read error is possible. Following culture for ten to eleven days, CD4+ T cells were isolated. Participants completed two doses of the BNT162b2 or mRNA-1273 vaccine. Each culture had half its medium swapped for IL-2 medium on days 3 and 7. Germline values: CDR1 ENHRY, CDR2 SYGVKD. The CDR3 loop spans 13 amino acids. These data are taken from a study of vaccination effects on CD4 cells after COVID-19. Study overall: Sequencing in the ViraFEST assay came after antigen-specific CD4+ T cells had been expanded with viral peptide pools, which were used to stimulate PBMC. The culture medium for 1.5 million to 2.5 million PBMC per well included around 10 IU/ml IL-2 and around 10 ug/ml peptides.

The table came from immunoSEQ multiplex PCR; TCRdb's copy has only in-frame clones and leaves some out. The sample carries under 55,000 clones, about 70% recorded once. J is TRBJ2-2 and V is TRBV10-3; D possibly corresponds to TRBD2 (5 bases). The receptor was derived from a human donor who received a COVID-19 vaccine. The sample here was CD4+ T cells from PBMCs cultured without peptide, taken after COVID-19 vaccination. This CDR3 reads CAITETGTGELFF. The CDR3 DNA reads TGTGCCATCACTGAGACGGGGACCGGGGAGCTGTTTTTT.